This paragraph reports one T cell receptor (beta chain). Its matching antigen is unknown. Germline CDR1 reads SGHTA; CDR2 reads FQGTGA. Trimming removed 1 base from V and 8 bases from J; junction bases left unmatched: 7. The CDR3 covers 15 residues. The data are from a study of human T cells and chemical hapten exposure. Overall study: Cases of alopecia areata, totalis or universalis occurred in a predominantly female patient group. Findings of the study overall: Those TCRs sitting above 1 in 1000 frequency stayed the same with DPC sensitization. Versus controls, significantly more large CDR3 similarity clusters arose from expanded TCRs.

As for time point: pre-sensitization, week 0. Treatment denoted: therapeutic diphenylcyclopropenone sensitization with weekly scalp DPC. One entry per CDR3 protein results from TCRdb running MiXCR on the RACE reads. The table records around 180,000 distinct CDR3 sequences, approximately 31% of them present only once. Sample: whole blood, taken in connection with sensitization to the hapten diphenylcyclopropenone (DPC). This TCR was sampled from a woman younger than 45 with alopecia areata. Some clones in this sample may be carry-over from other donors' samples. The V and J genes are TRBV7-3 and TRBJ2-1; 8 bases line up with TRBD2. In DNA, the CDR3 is TGTGCCAGCAGCTTAAATCCCGGGAGGGTCGATGAGCAGTTCTTC. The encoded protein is CASSLNPGRVDEQFF.